The text below deals with one TCR beta chain. This CDR3 region has 15 residues. V lost 2 bases, J lost 4 bases, and 6 bases stayed unmatched. The germline V gene has CDR1 MNHEY and CDR2 SVGAGI. This sample is drawn from a study of cytomegalovirus exposure and HLA in healthy donors. The study ran its PCR with 60 Vbeta and 13 Jbeta primers. Here immunoSEQ multiplex PCR was the method, and the copy in TCRdb shows in-frame clones only, minus some. The sample records 250,000 or so clones, approximately 87% being singletons. The rearrangement links TRBV6-5 to TRBJ2-5; 8 bases fit TRBD2. The material sequenced was PBMCs. This clonotype was sampled from a human donor in good health. The CDR3 nucleotides read TGTGCCAGCAGTTACGGGACTAGTAGATCAGAGACCCAGTACTTC. Translation: CASSYGTSRSETQYF.